The TCR beta chain under discussion was sequenced for a study of spatial heterogeneity in lung cancer. Overall study context: Alpha-chain detections were consistently fewer than beta-chain detections among the sequences. Combinations of a unique TCR and a UMI were tallied in raw reads, and on average each appeared more than ten times. Whole-study findings and limits: Tumors with more nonsynonymous mutations had more expanded intratumoral alpha and beta TCRs.

Each CDR3 protein gets one entry after TCRdb re-called the 5' RACE reads with MiXCR. The profile shows 20,000 to 25,000 distinct CDR3 sequences, 4.8% of them singletons. There are a few counts of this clonotype. Its antigen remains unidentified. Germline V lookup: CDR1 MDHEN, CDR2 SYDVKM. CDR3 size: 11 residues. V was shortened by 5 bases and J by 15 bases, with 14 bases between the two germline ends. Regarding time point: sample taken at primary tumor resection. The TCR originated in a male donor with early-stage non-small cell lung cancer. The chain carries TRBV28 and TRBJ2-1, with D unclear. The specimen was lung tumor tissue, collected at surgery. The chain's CDR3 is CASSPADRLFF. DNA of the CDR3: TGTGCCAGCAGTCCCGCGGACCGACTGTTCTTC.